Shown below are 30 T cell receptor beta chains from a single sample sequenced in a study of monozygotic twins with inflammatory bowel disease. TCRdb re-called the 5' RACE reads and catalogs CDR3 proteins one per entry, DNA excluded. This sample's table reports approximately 100,000 distinct CDR3 sequences. The source material was blood. These receptors were obtained from a human donor with ulcerative colitis or Crohn's disease, or a healthy co-twin of an affected twin (not recorded which).

The chain has TRBV27 and TRBJ2-7; the TRBD1 assignment by TCRdb is unverifiable without DNA. Germline-derived CDR1 and CDR2 are MNHEY and SMNVEV (reference sequence). This CDR3 is built from 14 residues. This CDR3 is CASSSDRVSYEQYF.

CDR3 residues: CASSIAASSYEQYF. The genes are TRBV19 and TRBJ2-7. The CDR3 sequence is 14 residues long. Germline loops: CDR1 LNHDA, CDR2 SQIVND (reference sequence).

The chain recombines TRBV4-2 with TRBJ2-7; TCRdb reports TRBD1, a call that lacks DNA to check it against. Germline V lookup: CDR1 LGHNA, CDR2 YNFKEQ. CDR3 size: 19 residues. The CDR3 reads CASSARPNLDRGYGDEQYF.

The rearrangement joins TRBV28 to TRBJ2-7; TCRdb designates TRBD1, a call that cannot be tested without DNA. CDR3 size: 17 residues. Germline V gene lookup returns CDR1 MDHEN and CDR2 SYDVKM. CDR3 residues: CASNDVTLRDRGDEQYF.

The genes are TRBV10-2 and TRBJ2-1; TCRdb selects TRBD2, and the lack of DNA leaves this call unchecked. CDR1 WSHSY and CDR2 SAAADI come from the germline V gene. This CDR3 region has 15 residues. CDR3 region: CASTLAGVDYNEQFF.

The rearrangement joins TRBV29-1 to TRBJ2-1. This CDR3 contains 11 residues. Germline CDR1 reads SQVTM; CDR2 reads ANQGSEA. CDR3 protein: CSVDFMNEQFF.

The V and J genes are TRBV6-1 and TRBJ2-3. The CDR3 covers 15 residues. Germline V gives CDR1 MNHNS, CDR2 SASEGT. CDR3 amino acids: CASSARNRATDTQYF.

V is TRBV18 and J is TRBJ2-7; the D call of TRBD1 rests on TCRdb alone, since no DNA is present to check it. CDR3 length: 15 amino acids. CDR1 is KGHSH, CDR2 LQKENI, per germline. CDR3 sequence: CASSAGTGPTFEQYF.

The chain couples TRBV4-3 to TRBJ1-3. CDR1 and CDR2 from the germline V gene are LGHNA and YSLEER. This CDR3 has 15 amino acids. CDR3 sequence: CASSEQDASGNTIYF.

The rearrangement links TRBV5-1 to TRBJ2-7; TCRdb names TRBD1, which stays unverified in the absence of DNA. There are 14 residues in the CDR3. Germline assignment: CDR1 SGHRS and CDR2 YFSETQ. The CDR3 region is CASSGTGGLNEQYF.

The chain recombines TRBV5-1 with TRBJ2-5. This CDR3 region has 15 residues. Germline assignment: CDR1 SGHRS and CDR2 YFSETQ. The CDR3 here is CASSQTVADGETQYF.

This chain joins TRBV7-9 and TRBJ2-3; the D call of TRBD2 rests on TCRdb alone, since no DNA is present to check it. The V gene's germline CDR1 is SEHNR and CDR2 FQNEAQ (reference sequence). The CDR3 extends over 17 amino acids. Here the CDR3 reads CASSLMTSGKGTDTQYF.

V and J are TRBV10-3 and TRBJ2-7. Per germline, CDR1 ENHRY and CDR2 SYGVKD. This CDR3 comprises 12 residues. Here the CDR3 reads CAIRGSSYEQYF.

Here the CDR3 reads CASAPLNTGELFF. The chain carries TRBV2 and TRBJ2-2; TCRdb outputs TRBD1, but without DNA this stays unchecked. The germline gives CDR1 SNHLY, CDR2 FYNNEI. The CDR3 runs 13 residues.

The chain joins TRBV5-1 to TRBJ2-5; TCRdb designates TRBD2, a call that cannot be tested without DNA. This CDR3 has 14 amino acids. Germline lookup yields CDR1 SGHRS and CDR2 YFSETQ. The CDR3 protein is CASSLEWADGTQYF.

The chain employs TRBV10-2 and TRBJ2-7; with no DNA, the TCRdb D assignment of TRBD2 cannot be verified. The germline CDR1 and CDR2 sequences are WSHSY and SAAADI. The CDR3 totals 15 residues. The CDR3 sequence is CASRGTSGASYEQYF.

The V gene is TRBV5-6, the J gene TRBJ2-3. Per the germline V gene, CDR1 is SGHDT and CDR2 is YYEEEE. This CDR3 spans 13 amino acids. This CDR3 reads CASSLIRVDTQYF.

The V call is TRBV12-3 or TRBV12-4, the J call TRBJ2-5; TCRdb picks TRBD2, but there is no DNA to check that call. The CDR3 has 15 residues. CDR3 region: CASSFPGLSGRAQYF.

The chain links TRBV12-3 or TRBV12-4 to TRBJ2-2; the TRBD1 assignment by TCRdb is unverifiable without DNA. The CDR3 is 13 residues long. CDR3 in amino acids: CASSTGSTGELFF.

This chain joins TRBV30 and TRBJ2-7. Germline V gives CDR1 GTSNPN, CDR2 SVGIG (reference sequence). The CDR3 sequence is 13 residues long. The CDR3 here is CAWSKRLPYEQYF.

The rearrangement links TRBV11-2 to TRBJ2-1; without DNA, the TCRdb call of TRBD2 cannot be checked. Germline V gene lookup returns CDR1 SGHAT and CDR2 FQNNGV. The CDR3 is made up of 12 amino acids. This CDR3 reads CASSIPGGEQFF.

The chain uses TRBV6-5 and TRBJ1-4; the TRBD1 assignment by TCRdb is unverifiable without DNA. In germline, CDR1 is MNHEY, CDR2 SVGAGI. CDR3 length: 15 amino acids. The CDR3 here is CASSSQSIARRELFF.

This chain links TRBV9 with TRBJ2-5. This CDR3 region has 15 residues. Germline V lookup: CDR1 SGDLS, CDR2 YYNGEE. The CDR3 spells CASSVGDFSRGTQYF.

The J gene is TRBJ2-2, the V gene TRBV12-3 or TRBV12-4. The length of the CDR3 is 16 residues. CDR3 sequence: CASSFARPANTGELFF.

This chain's CDR3 is CASSLAGQPPSQYF. The chain couples TRBV7-9 to TRBJ2-7; the TCRdb call, TRBD1, lacks DNA for checking. In germline, CDR1 is SEHNR, CDR2 FQNEAQ (reference sequence). The CDR3 totals 14 residues.

The gene calls are TRBV24-1 and TRBJ2-7; TCRdb proposes TRBD1, but this gene call is untestable without DNA. The CDR3 length is 15 residues. Germline CDR1 KGHDR, CDR2 SFDVKD. CDR3 loop: CATSASGGLSYEQYF.

The CDR3 protein is CASSPPGTGYTEAFF. The chain employs TRBV18 and TRBJ1-1; TCRdb lists TRBD1, though no DNA is available to test this call. In germline, CDR1 is KGHSH, CDR2 LQKENI. The CDR3 is 15 amino acids.

The rearrangement links TRBV7-8 to TRBJ2-7; the D gene TCRdb calls, TRBD1, cannot be checked with no DNA. Looked up from germline, CDR1 is SGHVS and CDR2 is FQNEAQ. The CDR3 contains 16 residues. CDR3 protein: CASRAGYGKGSYEQYF. The variable domain in full, with the rest retrieved from reference TRBV7-8 and TRBJ2-7, is GAGVSQSPRYKVAKRGQDVALRCDPISGHVSLFWYQQALGQGPEFLTYFQNEAQLDKSGLPSDRFFAERPEGSVSTLKIQRTQQEDSAVYLCASRAGYGKGSYEQYFGPGTRLTVT.

This chain joins TRBV5-1 and TRBJ1-1; TCRdb's D call of TRBD1 is untestable without DNA. This CDR3 comprises 13 residues. Germline CDR1 SGHRS, CDR2 YFSETQ. The CDR3 loop reads CVSSSLDRVDAFF. The whole variable domain, remainder taken from reference TRBV5-1 and TRBJ1-1, is KAGVTQTPRYLIKTRGQQVTLSCSPISGHRSVSWYQQTPGQGLQFLFEYFSETQRNKGNFPGRFSGRQFSNSRSEMNVSTLELGDSALYLCVSSSLDRVDAFFGQGTRLTVV.

The chain uses TRBV7-2 and TRBJ2-2; TCRdb names TRBD1, which stays unverified in the absence of DNA. Germline V gene data show CDR1 as SGHTA and CDR2 as FQGNSA. This CDR3 contains 15 residues. CDR3 loop: CASTPPGINTGELFF.